Reported below is one T cell receptor beta chain. Its antigen is still unknown. The entry originates in a study of cytomegalovirus exposure and HLA in healthy donors. Findings and caveats of the study: The study listed under 200 cytomegalovirus-associated TCR beta chains. Rare TCR sequences dominated, though some public TCRs recurred in many donors.

It was healthy bone marrow donors who served as donors. The records omit this donor's CMV serostatus. Use of 60 Vbeta and 13 Jbeta primers characterized the PCR. Assay used: immunoSEQ multiplex PCR; TCRdb lists only in-frame clones, some missing. The profile covers 210,000 or so clones, with over 75% appearing a single time and around 1.2% taken by the ten largest. From germline, CDR1 is LNHNV and CDR2 YYDKDF (reference sequence). This CDR3 comprises 14 residues. Germline trimming cut 5 bases from V and 6 bases from J; bases unmatched to any gene: 7. Sequenced input: PBMCs. The receptor was isolated from a human donor in good health. The chain is built from TRBV15 and TRBJ2-7; TRBD1 aligns across 10 bases. The CDR3: CATSLGTGVFEQYF. The CDR3 nucleotides read TGTGCCACCAGCCTCGGGACAGGGGTGTTCGAGCAGTACTTC.